This T cell receptor (beta chain) was observed in a study of T cell responses to AZD1222 COVID-19 vaccine. Study context: Pooling of second doses given at about 4 or about 12 weeks was done. Findings and limits, study-wide: Spike-specific TCR repertoires showed rising breadth and depth after two AZD1222 doses. Only a handful of AZD1222 recipients, several in all, had baseline seropositivity.

Sequenced by immunoSEQ multiplex PCR; TCRdb stores in-frame clones only, minus some. The sample shows around 140,000 clones, 90% to 95% of them seen only once. The CDR3 length is 16 residues. In germline, CDR1 is SGHTA, CDR2 FQGTGA. J lost 5 bases, V lost 1 base, and 10 bases had no gene match. This clone occurred a few times. Antigen specificity is unknown. The chain links TRBV7-3 to TRBJ2-5, with TRBD2 matching over 7 bases. The sequences come from peripheral blood, collected on day 0 of AZD1222 vaccination. This clonotype was sampled from an adult in good health. CDR3: CASSLRGGVSGETQYF. The CDR3, as DNA: TGTGCCAGCAGCTTAAGGGGGGGAGTTTCGGGCGAGACCCAGTACTTC.